This T cell receptor beta chain stems from a study of cytomegalovirus exposure and HLA in healthy donors. It was healthy bone marrow donors who served as donors. Notes on this clone: Its specificity is not known. One end of the junction varies from germline; a read error may be responsible.

Regarding the study as a whole: On later analysis, the bulk of CMV-associated TCR beta chains appeared to be HLA-restricted. High specificity and sensitivity for cytomegalovirus status were reported for the classifier. With later analysis, a missense DCLRE1C variant became linked to TCR beta V- and J-gene trimming.

The primer mix had 60 Vbeta and 13 Jbeta primers. TCRdb's table, derived via immunoSEQ multiplex PCR, lists solely in-frame clones and lacks some. Counted here are about 190,000 clones, 70% to 80% occurring once; the ten biggest clones make up less than 2.5%. The receptor was derived from a woman aged 25 to 39 in good health and CMV-seropositive. Source material: PBMCs.

The CDR3 region has the DNA TGTGCCAGCAGTTTATCTAGACCGGGACAGGGGGGATTGGTACGGTTT. It is translated as CASSLSRPGQGGLVRF. This chain uses TRBV28 with TRBJ1-1; 11 bases agree with TRBD1. There are 16 residues in the CDR3. The germline gives CDR1 MDHEN, CDR2 SYDVKM.